These T cell receptor beta chains were read from a single sample in a study of blood T cell repertoires in COVID-19. Sequenced by immunoSEQ multiplex PCR; TCRdb stores in-frame clones only, minus some. This sample has hundreds of thousands of clones; more than 80% occur once, and the top ten carry around 3%. The sample consisted of peripheral blood. All receptors come from a woman aged 30 to 39 with COVID-19, enrolled during active disease. CDR3s include the opening cysteine and the closing phenylalanine or tryptophan. The D gene is left open where the match is weak.

v_call: TRBV18; d_call: TRBD1; j_call: TRBJ1-1; cdr3_nt: TGTGCCAGCTCCCTCGGGACAGGTTCGCTGAACACTGAAGCTTTCTTT; cdr3_aa: CASSLGTGSLNTEAFF
v_call: TRBV28; d_call: .; j_call: TRBJ2-3; cdr3_nt: TGTGCCAGCAGTGGGGAGGCGGGGCCGTGGGTAGATACGCAGTATTTT; cdr3_aa: CASSGEAGPWVDTQYF
v_call: TRBV28; d_call: TRBD1; j_call: TRBJ1-4; cdr3_nt: TGTGCCAGCAGTTTCCCCAGGGGGGTCACTAATGAAAAACTGTTTTTT; cdr3_aa: CASSFPRGVTNEKLFF
v_call: TRBV19; d_call: .; j_call: TRBJ1-1; cdr3_nt: TGTGCCAGTAGTATGGGTGGGGGCGAAGCTTTCTTT; cdr3_aa: CASSMGGGEAFF
v_call: TRBV5-6; d_call: TRBD1; j_call: TRBJ2-2; cdr3_nt: TGTGCCAGCAGCTTTAAGGGGCAGGGGGCCGGGGAGCTGTTTTTT; cdr3_aa: CASSFKGQGAGELFF
v_call: TRBV29-1; d_call: .; j_call: TRBJ2-2; cdr3_nt: TGCAGCGTTGAATCGAGCGGGGAGCTGTTTTTT; cdr3_aa: CSVESSGELFF
v_call: TRBV2; d_call: .; j_call: TRBJ2-1; cdr3_nt: TGTGCCAGCAGTGATGGGGGCAGAGGGTACTACAATGAGCAGTTCTTC; cdr3_aa: CASSDGGRGYYNEQFF
v_call: TRBV6-2/TRBV6-3; d_call: .; j_call: TRBJ1-2; cdr3_nt: TGTGCCAGCAGTTACGGTATAGACAGAAACTATGGCTACACCTTC; cdr3_aa: CASSYGIDRNYGYTF
v_call: TRBV6-5; d_call: TRBD1; j_call: TRBJ1-1; cdr3_nt: TGTGCCAGCAGTTACCCCTCCAGGGGGCGGACTGAAGCTTTCTTT; cdr3_aa: CASSYPSRGRTEAFF
v_call: TRBV5-4; d_call: .; j_call: TRBJ1-1; cdr3_nt: TGTGCCAGCAGCTTGGGCAATGCTGTGCCGAGGTTT; cdr3_aa: CASSLGNAVPRF
v_call: TRBV29-1; d_call: TRBD2; j_call: TRBJ2-3; cdr3_nt: TGCAGCGTCGAACCGGGACTAGACGGCGTAAATACGCAGTATTTT; cdr3_aa: CSVEPGLDGVNTQYF
v_call: TRBV5-1; d_call: TRBD1; j_call: TRBJ1-3; cdr3_nt: TGCGCCAGCAGCTTTACTCCCGACAGGGTCGAAAACACCATATATTTT; cdr3_aa: CASSFTPDRVENTIYF